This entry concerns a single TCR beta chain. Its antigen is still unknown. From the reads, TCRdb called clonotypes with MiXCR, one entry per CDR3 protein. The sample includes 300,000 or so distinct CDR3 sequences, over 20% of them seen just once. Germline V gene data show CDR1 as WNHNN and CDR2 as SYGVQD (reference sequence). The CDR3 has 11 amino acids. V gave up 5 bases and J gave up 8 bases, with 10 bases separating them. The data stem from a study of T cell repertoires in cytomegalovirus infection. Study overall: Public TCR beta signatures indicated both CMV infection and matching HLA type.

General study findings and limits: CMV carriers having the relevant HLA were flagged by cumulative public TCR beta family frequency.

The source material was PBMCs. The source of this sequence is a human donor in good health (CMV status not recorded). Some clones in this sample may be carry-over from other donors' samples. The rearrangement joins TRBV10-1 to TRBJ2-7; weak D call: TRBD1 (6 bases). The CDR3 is CASSTGTKQYF. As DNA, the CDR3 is TGCGCCAGCAGTACCGGGACAAAGCAGTACTTC.